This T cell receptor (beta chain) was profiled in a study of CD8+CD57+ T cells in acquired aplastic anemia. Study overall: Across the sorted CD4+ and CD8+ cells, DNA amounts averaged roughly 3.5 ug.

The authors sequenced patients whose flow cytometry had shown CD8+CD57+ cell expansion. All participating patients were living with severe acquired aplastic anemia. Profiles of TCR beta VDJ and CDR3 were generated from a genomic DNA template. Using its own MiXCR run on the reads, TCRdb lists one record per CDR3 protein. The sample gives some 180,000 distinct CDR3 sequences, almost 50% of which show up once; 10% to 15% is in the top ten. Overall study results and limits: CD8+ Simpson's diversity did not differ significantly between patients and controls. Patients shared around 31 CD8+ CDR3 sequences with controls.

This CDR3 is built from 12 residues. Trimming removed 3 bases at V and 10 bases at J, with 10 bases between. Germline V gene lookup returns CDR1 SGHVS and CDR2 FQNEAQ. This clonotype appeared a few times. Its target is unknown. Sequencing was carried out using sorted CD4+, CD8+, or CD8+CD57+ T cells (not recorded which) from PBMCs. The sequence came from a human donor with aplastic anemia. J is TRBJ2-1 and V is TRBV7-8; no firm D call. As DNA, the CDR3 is TGTGCCAGCAGCTTCGTGGCGGAGGAGCAGTTCTTC. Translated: CASSFVAEEQFF.